The text below deals with one TCR beta chain. What it recognizes is unknown. This CDR3 comprises 14 residues. The V gene's germline CDR1 is MDHEN and CDR2 SYDVKM. The ends lost 3 bases at V and 4 bases at J; junction bases unmatched: 3. The record originates from a study of T cell repertoires in cytomegalovirus infection. Study-level information: Use of recently identified HLA-C-restricted and well-studied HLA-B-restricted CMV epitopes was part of the study. CMV infection plus the matching HLA type was flagged by public TCR beta signatures. Findings of the study overall: HLA-C-restricted CMV clonotypes gave the most frequent clonotype in two of eight donors. Cumulated frequencies of public TCR beta families served to identify carriers of CMV plus the relevant HLA.

Each CDR3 protein is one row after TCRdb ran MiXCR on the reads. The repertoire includes about 920,000 distinct CDR3 sequences, less than 40% of them detected once, and roughly an eighth sits in the top ten. Specimen: cultured CD8+ T cells from PBMCs, collected from culture after CMV antigen stimulation. The rearrangement joins TRBV28 to TRBJ2-3; 8 bases are a match to TRBD2. The receptor's source is a human donor in good health (CMV status not recorded). Some clones in this sample may be carry-over from other donors' samples. This CDR3 is CASSFSSGADTQYF. The CDR3 DNA sequence: TGTGCCAGCAGTTTTAGTAGCGGGGCAGATACGCAGTATTTT.